The 5 T cell receptor beta chains below come from one sample, sequenced in a study of T cells in Graves' hyperthyroidism and ophthalmopathy. It was RNA transcripts that yielded the amplified TCR beta CDR3 regions. The HTBI primer set was used in a first-round RT-PCR of the TCR CDR3. Via MiXCR, TCRdb re-called the multiplex PCR reads, giving one row per CDR3 protein. The sample lists about 360,000 distinct CDR3 sequences; around a quarter were seen once. Sequencing input: blood. These receptors all come from a man between 45 and 60 years old with Graves' hyperthyroidism.

This clonotype has just a few counts. J is TRBJ1-2 and V is TRBV6-2 or TRBV6-3, with no clear D. V was pared by 4 bases and J by 2 bases, with 20 bases between. CDR1 and CDR2 from the germline V gene are MNHEY and SVGEGT. The length of the CDR3 is 17 residues. CDR3 sequence reads: CASSSPQYPALNYGYTF. DNA of the CDR3: TGTGCCAGCAGTTCCCCCCAGTATCCTGCTTTAAACTATGGCTACACCTTC.

The J gene is TRBJ2-3, the V gene TRBV27; 10 positions match TRBD2. The J segment lost 11 bases and the V segment lost 4 bases, leaving 21 bases of the junction unmatched. The germline V gene encodes CDR1 MNHEY and CDR2 SMNVEV (reference sequence). The CDR3 loop spans 18 amino acids. The CDR3 DNA follows: TGTGCCAGCAGTTCCCTTCTCGGGCTAGCGGGAGAAATCAGGGGGCAGTATTTT. Translated, it gives CASSSLLGLAGEIRGQYF.

J is TRBJ1-4 and V is TRBV7-3; D possibly corresponds to TRBD1 (6 bases). The CDR3 contains 15 residues. Germline CDR1 SGHTA, CDR2 FQGTGA. V lost 5 bases and J lost 5, with 15 bases in between. The CDR3 loop is CASSQAGGSNEKLFF. In DNA form, the CDR3 reads TGTGCCAGCAGCCAAGCGGGGGGCTCAAATGAAAAACTGTTTTTT.

This clonotype was observed once. The chain joins TRBV5-1 to TRBJ1-1; D is possibly TRBD1 (6 bases). The germline V gene encodes CDR1 SGHRS and CDR2 YFSETQ. This CDR3 is built from 14 residues. V gave up 0 bases and J gave up 12 bases, with 18 bases separating them. CDR3 in DNA: TGCGCCAGCAGCTTGGAGGGGGGCGTTGGGGTACCTTTCTTT. This sequence encodes CASSLEGGVGVPFF.

The CDR3 loop is CASSLERRDNEQFF. CDR3 coding DNA: TGCGCCAGCAGCTTGGAGCGCCGAGACAATGAGCAGTTCTTC. This chain uses TRBV5-1 with TRBJ2-1; D is unclear. CDR1 and CDR2 (germline): SGHRS, YFSETQ. The V end was cut by 0 bases, the J end by 5 bases, with 9 bases between. This CDR3 region has 14 residues.